This record covers a single T cell receptor (beta chain). This clone is large (0.1 to 1%). No antigen is known for it. No base quality values were provided; no much bigger clone lies one nucleotide off. This sample stems from a study of OX40 agonist ivuxolimab in advanced cancers. Regarding the research as a whole: Ivuxolimab, which targeted the costimulatory receptor OX40 (CD134), was an agonistic, fully human IgG2 monoclonal antibody. Intravenous ivuxolimab was administered to patients every 2 weeks at six dose levels: 0.01, 0.1, 0.3, 1.5, 3 and 10 mg/kg. Peripheral TCRbeta sequencing was intended to test whether TCR sequence diversity was altered and clonal T-cell expansion was caused by ivuxolimab. The paper covers the monotherapy dose-escalation part of the phase I ivuxolimab trial, which included N of about 56 patients. In the dose-escalation cohort, 70% to 85% of patients were male, and the mean age was around 60 years, with a range of about 20 to 90. Partial responses were achieved by three dose-escalation patients, of whom one had hepatocellular carcinoma and two had cutaneous melanoma. Prior anti-PD-1, anti-PD-L1 or anti-CTLA-4 therapy was permitted, and about two fifths of dose-escalation patients had received checkpoint inhibitors. Among the approximately 54 dose-escalation patients, some 19 had hepatocellular carcinoma, approximately 15 melanoma, 9 renal cell carcinoma and 9 head and neck cancer.

The research as a whole found: In the 0.1-3.0 mg/kg groups, partial responders had among the lowest normalized peripheral clonal expansion, particularly in CD8+ T cells. After ivuxolimab, more expanded clones were found on average in CD8+ T cells than in CD4+ T cells. At doses of 0.1 to 3.0 mg/kg, clonal expansion of both CD4+ and CD8+ blood T cells was observed from baseline to week 6. The antigen specificity of the clonally expanded peripheral T cells was not determined. Low levels of normalized T-cell clonal expansion were also seen in some nonresponding patients.

Patients with a history of autoimmune disease or receiving systemic immunosuppression were excluded from the trial. Peripheral blood for TCR sequencing was collected from all dose cohorts at baseline, on cycle 4 day 1, and on cycle 7 day 1. The samples were taken from a phase I, first-in-human, multicenter, open-label dose-escalation trial of ivuxolimab. The trial enrolled adults with locally advanced or metastatic head and neck squamous cell, hepatocellular, melanoma or renal cell carcinoma. CD4+ and CD8+ T cells were sorted separately from peripheral blood before TCR sequencing. To sequence the TCRbeta CDR3 region, genomic DNA was isolated from the sorted cells. The immunoSEQ Assay was used for sequencing of TCRbeta CDR3 regions. TCRdb's version of the immuneACCESS table is confined to in-frame rearrangements and falls short of the full clone set. An unresolved V gene accounts for under half of the shortfall where checked; the remainder is of unknown origin. The sample records tens of thousands of clones, 65% to 90% of which are singletons. The ten largest make up roughly 16% of the sample.

The input for sequencing was CD4+ or CD8+ T cells sorted from blood, taken in a trial of the OX40 agonist ivuxolimab. The receptor comes from an adult with an advanced solid tumor such as melanoma, head and neck, liver or kidney cancer.

Here the CDR3 is given as CASSSAGWNYGYTF. In nucleotide form, the sequence is TGTGCCAGCAGTTCGGCAGGGTGGAACTATGGCTACACCTTC. Recombination connected TRBV6-5 to TRBJ1-2; the D gene is possibly TRBD1, with 5 bases matching. Per the germline V gene, MNHEY is the CDR1 and SVGAGI is the CDR2. The CDR3 starts with the cysteine, ends with the phenylalanine, and has 14 residues. Only CDR3 DNA remains: 42 bases, in frame from the first base. V lost 4 bases and J lost 2 bases; the stretch between them is 11 bases long.